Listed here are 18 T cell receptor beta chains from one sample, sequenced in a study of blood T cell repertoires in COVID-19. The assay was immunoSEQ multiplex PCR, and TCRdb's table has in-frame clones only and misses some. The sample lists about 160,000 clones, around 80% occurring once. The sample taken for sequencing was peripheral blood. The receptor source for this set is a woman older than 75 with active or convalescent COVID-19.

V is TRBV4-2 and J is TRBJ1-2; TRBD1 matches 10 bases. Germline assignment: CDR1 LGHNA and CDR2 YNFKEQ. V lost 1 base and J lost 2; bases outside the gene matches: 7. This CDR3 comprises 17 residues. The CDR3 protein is CASSQVGGQGSNYGYTF. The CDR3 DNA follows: TGTGCCAGCAGCCAAGTAGGGGGACAGGGGTCGAACTATGGCTACACCTTC.

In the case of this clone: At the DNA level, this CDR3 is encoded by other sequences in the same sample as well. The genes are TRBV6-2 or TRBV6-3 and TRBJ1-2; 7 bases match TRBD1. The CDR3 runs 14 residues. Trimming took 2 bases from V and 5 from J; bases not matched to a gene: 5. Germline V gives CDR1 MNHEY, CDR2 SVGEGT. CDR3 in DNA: TGTGCCAGCAGTTACCCAGCAGGGGGGTATGGCTACACCTTC. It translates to CASSYPAGGYGYTF.

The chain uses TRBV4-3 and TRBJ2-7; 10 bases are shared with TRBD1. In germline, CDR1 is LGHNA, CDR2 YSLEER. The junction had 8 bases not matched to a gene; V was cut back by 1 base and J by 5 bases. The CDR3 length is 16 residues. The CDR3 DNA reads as TGCGCCAGCAGCCAAGGTGGGACAGGGGTGTTACACGAGCAGTACTTC. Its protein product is CASSQGGTGVLHEQYF.

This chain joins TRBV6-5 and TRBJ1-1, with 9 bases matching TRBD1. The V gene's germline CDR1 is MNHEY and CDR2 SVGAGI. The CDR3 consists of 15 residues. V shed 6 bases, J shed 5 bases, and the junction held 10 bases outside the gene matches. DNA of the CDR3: TGTGCCAGCAGGCAACAGGGGGCGGAATCTACTGAAGCTTTCTTT. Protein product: CASRQQGAESTEAFF.

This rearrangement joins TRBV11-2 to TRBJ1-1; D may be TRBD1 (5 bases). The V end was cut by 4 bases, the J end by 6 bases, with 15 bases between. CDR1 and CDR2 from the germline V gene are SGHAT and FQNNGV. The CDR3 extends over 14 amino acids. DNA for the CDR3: TGTGCCAGCAGCTCCCGGGGGGGGAGACCTGAAGCTTTCTTT. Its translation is CASSSRGGRPEAFF.

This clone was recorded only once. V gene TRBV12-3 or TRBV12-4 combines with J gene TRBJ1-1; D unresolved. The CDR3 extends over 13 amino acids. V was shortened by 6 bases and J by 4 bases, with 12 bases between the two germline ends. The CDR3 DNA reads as TGTGCCAGCAGACCGGGATTAAGCACTGAAGCTTTCTTT. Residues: CASRPGLSTEAFF.

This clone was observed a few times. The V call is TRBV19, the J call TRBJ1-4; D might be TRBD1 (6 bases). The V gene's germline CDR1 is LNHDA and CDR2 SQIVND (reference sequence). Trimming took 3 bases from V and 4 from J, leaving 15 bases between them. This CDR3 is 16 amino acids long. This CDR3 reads CASSMNLGALNEKLFF. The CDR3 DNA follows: TGTGCCAGTAGTATGAATTTGGGGGCGCTTAATGAAAAACTGTTTTTT. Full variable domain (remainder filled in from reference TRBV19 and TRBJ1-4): DGGITQSPKYLFRKEGQNVTLSCEQNLNHDAMYWYRQDPGQGLRLIYYSQIVNDFQKGDIAEGYSVSREKKESFPLTVTSAQKNPTAFYLCASSMNLGALNEKLFFGSGTQLSVL.

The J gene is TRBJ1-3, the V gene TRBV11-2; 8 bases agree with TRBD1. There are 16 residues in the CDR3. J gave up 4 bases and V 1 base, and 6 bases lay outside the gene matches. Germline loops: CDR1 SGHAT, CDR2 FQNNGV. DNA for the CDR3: TGTGCCAGCAGCTTAGGAGCAGGGGGCGTCGGAAACACCATATATTTT. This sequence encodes CASSLGAGGVGNTIYF.

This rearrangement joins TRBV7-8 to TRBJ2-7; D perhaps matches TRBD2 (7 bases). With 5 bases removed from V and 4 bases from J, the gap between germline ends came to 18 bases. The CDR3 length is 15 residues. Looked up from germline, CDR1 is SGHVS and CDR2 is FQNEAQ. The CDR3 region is CASSLDRGGVYEQYF. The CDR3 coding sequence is TGTGCCAGCAGCCTTGATAGGGGGGGCGTATACGAGCAGTACTTC.

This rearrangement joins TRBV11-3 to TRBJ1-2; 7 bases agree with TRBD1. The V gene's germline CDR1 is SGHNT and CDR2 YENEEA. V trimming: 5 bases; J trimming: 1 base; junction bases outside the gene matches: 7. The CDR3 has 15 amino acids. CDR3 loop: CASSPGQEINYGYTF. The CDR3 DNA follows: TGTGCCAGCAGCCCAGGACAGGAGATTAACTATGGCTACACCTTC.

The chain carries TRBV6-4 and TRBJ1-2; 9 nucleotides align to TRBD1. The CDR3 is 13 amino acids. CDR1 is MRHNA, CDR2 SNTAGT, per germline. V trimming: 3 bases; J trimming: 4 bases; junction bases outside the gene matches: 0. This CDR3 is CASSEGQGYGYTF. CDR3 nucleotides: TGTGCCAGCAGTGAGGGACAGGGCTATGGCTACACCTTC.

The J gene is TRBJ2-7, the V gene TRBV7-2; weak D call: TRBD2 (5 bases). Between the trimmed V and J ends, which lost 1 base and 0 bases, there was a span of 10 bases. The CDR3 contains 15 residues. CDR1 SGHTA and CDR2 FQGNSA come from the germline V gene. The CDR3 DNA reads TGTGCCAGCAGCTTAGTCCCGGGGAGCTCCTACGAGCAGTACTTC. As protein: CASSLVPGSSYEQYF.

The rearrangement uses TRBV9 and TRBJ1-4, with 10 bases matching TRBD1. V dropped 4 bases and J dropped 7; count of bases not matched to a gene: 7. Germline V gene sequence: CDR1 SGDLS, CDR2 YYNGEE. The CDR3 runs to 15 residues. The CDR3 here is CASSPPGQGGEKLFF. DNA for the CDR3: TGTGCCAGCAGCCCTCCCGGACAGGGGGGTGAAAAACTGTTTTTT.

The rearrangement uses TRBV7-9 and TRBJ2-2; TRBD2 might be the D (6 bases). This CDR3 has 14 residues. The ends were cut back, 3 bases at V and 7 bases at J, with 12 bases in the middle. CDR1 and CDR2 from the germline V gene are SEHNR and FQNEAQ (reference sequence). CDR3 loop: CASSFFGEDGELFF. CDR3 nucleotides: TGTGCCAGCAGCTTTTTTGGGGAGGACGGGGAGCTGTTTTTT.

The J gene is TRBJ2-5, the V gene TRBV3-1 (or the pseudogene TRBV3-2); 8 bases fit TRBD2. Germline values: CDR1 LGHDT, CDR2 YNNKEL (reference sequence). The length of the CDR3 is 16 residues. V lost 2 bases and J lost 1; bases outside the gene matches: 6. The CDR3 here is CASSQIRGGSQETQYF. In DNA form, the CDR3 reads TGTGCCAGCAGCCAAATTCGGGGGGGTTCCCAAGAGACCCAGTACTTC.

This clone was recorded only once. CDR3 DNA: TGTGCCAGCAGCTTAGCCCGGACAGGGGTCACAGATACGCAGTATTTT. Protein: CASSLARTGVTDTQYF. This chain joins TRBV7-9 and TRBJ2-3; 9 nucleotides agree with TRBD1. From germline, CDR1 is SEHNR and CDR2 FQNEAQ (reference sequence). The V and J ends lost 0 bases and 2 bases, in that order; junction bases with no gene match: 3. The CDR3 is 16 residues long.

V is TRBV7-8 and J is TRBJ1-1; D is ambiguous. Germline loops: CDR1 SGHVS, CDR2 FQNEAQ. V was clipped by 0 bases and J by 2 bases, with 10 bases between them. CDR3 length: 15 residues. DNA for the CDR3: TGTGCCAGCAGCTTAGCGCTAGGCGGCAACACTGAAGCTTTCTTT. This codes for CASSLALGGNTEAFF.

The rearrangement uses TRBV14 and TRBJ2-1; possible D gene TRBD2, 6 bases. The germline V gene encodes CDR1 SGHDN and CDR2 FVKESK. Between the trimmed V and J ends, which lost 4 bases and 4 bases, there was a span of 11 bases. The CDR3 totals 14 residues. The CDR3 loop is CASSLRDFYNEQFF. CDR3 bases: TGTGCCAGCAGCCTTAGGGACTTTTACAATGAGCAGTTCTTC.